This T cell receptor beta chain was captured in a study of blood T cell repertoires in COVID-19. Germline V gene sequence: CDR1 GTSNPN, CDR2 SVGIG (reference sequence). The CDR3 contains 14 residues. V was pared by 2 bases and J by 10 bases, with 20 bases between. This table comes from immunoSEQ multiplex PCR, and its TCRdb copy is limited to in-frame clones, with some not included. The sample gives about 190,000 clones, around 83% of which show up once; roughly 6.6% is in the top ten. Sequencing was performed on peripheral blood. V is TRBV30 and J is TRBJ1-1; D is possibly TRBD1 (6 bases). The sequence came from a woman in her forties with acute or convalescent COVID-19. In DNA form, the CDR3 reads TGTGCCTGGAGTAAGGGACACGTAACGGTTGGAGCTTTCTTT. Protein product: CAWSKGHVTVGAFF.